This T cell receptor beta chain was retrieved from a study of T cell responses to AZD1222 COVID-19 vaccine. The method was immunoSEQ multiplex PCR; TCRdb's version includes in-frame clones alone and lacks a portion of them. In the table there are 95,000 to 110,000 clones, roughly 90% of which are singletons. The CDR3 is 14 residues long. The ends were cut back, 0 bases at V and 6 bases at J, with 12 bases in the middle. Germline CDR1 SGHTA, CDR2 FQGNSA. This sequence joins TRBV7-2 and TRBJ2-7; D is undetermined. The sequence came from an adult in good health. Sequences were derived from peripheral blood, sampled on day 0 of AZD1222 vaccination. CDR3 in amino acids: CASSLAPGQTEQYF. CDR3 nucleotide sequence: TGTGCCAGCAGCTTAGCACCGGGCCAGACCGAGCAGTACTTC.